These T cell receptor beta chains were read from a single sample in a study of cytomegalovirus exposure and HLA in healthy donors. Assay: immunoSEQ multiplex PCR; the TCRdb copy retains only in-frame clones and omits some. The data hold 150,000 to 200,000 clones, with around nine tenths observed a single time. The sequencing sample was made of PBMCs. These receptor sequences come from a man aged 30 to 45 in good health and CMV-seropositive. Both conserved end residues are trimmed from each CDR3.

v_call: TRBV9; cdr3_length: 15; cdr3_aa: ASSPRLAGLTYNEQF
v_call: TRBV19; cdr3_length: 14; cdr3_aa: ASSIRGRVRDQPQH
v_call: TRBV5-6; cdr3_length: 13; cdr3_aa: ASSLVGGRGTPLH
v_call: TRBV7-3; cdr3_length: 12; cdr3_aa: ASSPVPQGDIQY
v_call: TRBV9; cdr3_length: 13; cdr3_aa: ASSPSGIAWYEQY
v_call: TRBV4-1; cdr3_length: 14; cdr3_aa: ASSPEGGRYTGELF
v_call: TRBV27; cdr3_length: 13; cdr3_aa: ASSPITLAKNIQY
v_call: TRBV7-8; cdr3_length: 14; cdr3_aa: ASSSRRQGDNEKLF
v_call: TRBV28; cdr3_length: 14; cdr3_aa: ASSLGEESGANVLT
v_call: TRBV5-5; cdr3_length: 11; cdr3_aa: ASSLVQNQPQH
v_call: TRBV5-4; cdr3_length: 11; cdr3_aa: ASSDRPSYEQY
v_call: TRBV2; cdr3_length: 15; cdr3_aa: ASSDNRDSDMNTEAF
v_call: TRBV27; cdr3_length: 12; cdr3_aa: ASTRLGGQETQY
v_call: TRBV5-4; cdr3_length: 12; cdr3_aa: ASSLGPDNYGYT
v_call: TRBV25-1; cdr3_length: 14; cdr3_aa: ASSPGGLAGQETQY
v_call: TRBV7-6; cdr3_length: 12; cdr3_aa: ASSPAGAGGEQY
v_call: TRBV4-1; cdr3_length: 11; cdr3_aa: ASSPVVRETQY
v_call: TRBV7-6; cdr3_length: 14; cdr3_aa: ASSSTGQGISYEQF
v_call: TRBV4-2; cdr3_length: 12; cdr3_aa: ASSQSGPYNEQF
v_call: TRBV25-1; cdr3_length: 10; cdr3_aa: ASAVVPDTQY
v_call: TRBV29-1; cdr3_length: 11; cdr3_aa: SVEDRAKPGYT
v_call: TRBV5-1; cdr3_length: 14; cdr3_aa: ASSSVSGSSYNEQF
v_call: TRBV21-1; cdr3_length: 9; cdr3_aa: ASKFLQPQH
v_call: TRBV29-1; cdr3_length: 11; cdr3_aa: SVGDRSYNEQF
v_call: TRBV2; cdr3_length: 11; cdr3_aa: ASSDSLHNEQF
v_call: TRBV2; cdr3_length: 11; cdr3_aa: ASSPGELQPQH
v_call: TRBV6-1; cdr3_length: 12; cdr3_aa: ASRLGSGNYEQY
v_call: TRBV20-1; cdr3_length: 9; cdr3_aa: SPYRDTEAF
v_call: TRBV2; cdr3_length: 13; cdr3_aa: ASRLTGFSGNTIY
v_call: TRBV20-1; cdr3_length: 9; cdr3_aa: SARDLQGYT
v_call: TRBV6-6; cdr3_length: 11; cdr3_aa: ASSSRGAGELF
v_call: TRBV6-1; cdr3_length: 12; cdr3_aa: ATSRVGWDYEQY
v_call: TRBV15; cdr3_length: 13; cdr3_aa: ATSREARGEDGYT
v_call: TRBV9; cdr3_length: 12; cdr3_aa: ASSVEGDTGELF
v_call: TRBV4-3; cdr3_length: 15; cdr3_aa: ASSQEFGGATQETQY
v_call: TRBV7-6; cdr3_length: 14; cdr3_aa: ASSPGTSDSTDTQY
v_call: TRBV7-3; cdr3_length: 12; cdr3_aa: ASSSTGGIDEQF
v_call: TRBV4-1; cdr3_length: 13; cdr3_aa: ASSQGGTSYNEQF
v_call: TRBV7-2; cdr3_length: 12; cdr3_aa: ASSLVLAGDEQY
v_call: TRBV4-3; cdr3_length: 15; cdr3_aa: ASSQDLPGRPGEKLF
v_call: TRBV12-5; cdr3_length: 12; cdr3_aa: ASGYRGGRETQY
v_call: TRBV6-8; cdr3_length: 16; cdr3_aa: ASSFPGTGDYPRREQY
v_call: TRBV29-1; cdr3_length: 12; cdr3_aa: SAVRQGRPYEQY
v_call: TRBV19; cdr3_length: 13; cdr3_aa: ASKRPGAEGNVLT
v_call: TRBV27; cdr3_length: 10; cdr3_aa: ASRTGANVLT
v_call: TRBV27; cdr3_length: 13; cdr3_aa: ASSFRDSYSYEQY
v_call: TRBV5-6; cdr3_length: 16; cdr3_aa: ASTDRRFSKRVISPLH
v_call: TRBV10-3; cdr3_length: 11; cdr3_aa: AISEEGVAEQY
v_call: TRBV2; cdr3_length: 12; cdr3_aa: ASSPGDSDYEQY
v_call: TRBV11-3; cdr3_length: 14; cdr3_aa: ASSPPGQGRYNEQF